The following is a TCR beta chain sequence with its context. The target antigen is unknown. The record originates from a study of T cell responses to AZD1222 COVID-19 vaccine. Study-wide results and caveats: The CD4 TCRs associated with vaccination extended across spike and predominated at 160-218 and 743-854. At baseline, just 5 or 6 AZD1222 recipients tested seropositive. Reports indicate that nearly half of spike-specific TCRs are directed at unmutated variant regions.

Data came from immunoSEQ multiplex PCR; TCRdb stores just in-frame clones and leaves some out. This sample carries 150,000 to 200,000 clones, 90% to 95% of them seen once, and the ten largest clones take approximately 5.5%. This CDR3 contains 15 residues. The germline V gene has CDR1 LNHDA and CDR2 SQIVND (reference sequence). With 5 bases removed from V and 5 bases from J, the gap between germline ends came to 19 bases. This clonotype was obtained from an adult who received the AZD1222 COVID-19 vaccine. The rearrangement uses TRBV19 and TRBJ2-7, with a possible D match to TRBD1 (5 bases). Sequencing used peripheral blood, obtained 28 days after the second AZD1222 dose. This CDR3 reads CASSARHKGADEQYF. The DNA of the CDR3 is TGTGCCAGTAGTGCCCGTCATAAAGGGGCAGACGAGCAGTACTTC.